This TCR beta chain was documented in a study of Ad26.COV2.S vaccination and SARS-CoV-2 variants. Whole-study context: The vaccine Ad26.COV2.S was put into the muscle once, or twice with 56 days between.

Specified treatment: 15 to 20 received Ad26.COV2.S at low or high dose, single or two shots; several received placebo; per-sample allocation not given. Specimens were obtained on day 63 following the first vaccine or placebo injection. The CDR3 has 18 amino acids. J gave up 0 bases and V 4 bases, and 9 bases lay outside the gene matches. Germline V gene lookup returns CDR1 SGHNT and CDR2 YYREEE (reference sequence). Repertoires were generated with immunoSEQ multiplex PCR, while TCRdb's copy carries only in-frame clones and drops some. Of hundreds of thousands of clones in the sample, roughly 90% were seen once.

The input for sequencing was peripheral blood, taken in a trial of Ad26.COV2.S vaccine versus placebo. V gene TRBV5-4 combines with J gene TRBJ2-6; TRBD1 agrees at 8 bases. The receptor was derived from a person between 18 and 65 years old who received the Ad26.COV2.S COVID-19 vaccine or a placebo. The CDR3 nucleotides read TGTGCCAGCAGCGGCCGGGACAGGTTATCCTCTGGGGCCAACGTCCTGACTTTC. It translates to CASSGRDRLSSGANVLTF.